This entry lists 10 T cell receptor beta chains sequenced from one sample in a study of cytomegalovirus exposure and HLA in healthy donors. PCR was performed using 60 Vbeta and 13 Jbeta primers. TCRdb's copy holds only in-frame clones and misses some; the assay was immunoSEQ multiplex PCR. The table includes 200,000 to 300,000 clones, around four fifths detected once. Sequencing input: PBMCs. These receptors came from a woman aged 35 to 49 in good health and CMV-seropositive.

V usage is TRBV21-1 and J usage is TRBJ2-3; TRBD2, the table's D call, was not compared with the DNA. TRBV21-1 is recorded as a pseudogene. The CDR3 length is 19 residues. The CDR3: CASSNFGCGGGLGTDTQYF. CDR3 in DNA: TGTGCCAGCAGCAATTTTGGGTGTGGGGGAGGGTTGGGCACAGATACGCAGTATTTT.

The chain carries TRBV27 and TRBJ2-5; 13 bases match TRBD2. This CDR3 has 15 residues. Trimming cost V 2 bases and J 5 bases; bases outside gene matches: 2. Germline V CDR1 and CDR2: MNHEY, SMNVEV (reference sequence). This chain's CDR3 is CASSLGTSGTETQYF. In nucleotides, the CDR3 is TGTGCCAGCAGTTTAGGGACTAGCGGGACTGAGACCCAGTACTTC.

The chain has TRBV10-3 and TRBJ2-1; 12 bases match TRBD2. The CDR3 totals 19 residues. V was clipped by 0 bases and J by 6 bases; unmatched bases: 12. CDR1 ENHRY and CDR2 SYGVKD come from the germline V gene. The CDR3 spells CAISESGLAGRGGSNEQFF. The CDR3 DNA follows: TGTGCCATCAGTGAGTCTGGACTAGCGGGAAGGGGTGGGAGCAATGAGCAGTTCTTC.

CDR3: CSVELASAHNEQFF. CDR3 in DNA: TGCAGCGTTGAATTGGCTAGCGCGCACAATGAGCAGTTCTTC. V is TRBV29-1 and J is TRBJ2-1; a possible D gene is TRBD2 (6 bases). This CDR3 region has 14 residues. Between the trimmed V and J ends, which lost 2 bases and 5 bases, there was a span of 13 bases. Looked up from germline, CDR1 is SQVTM and CDR2 is ANQGSEA.

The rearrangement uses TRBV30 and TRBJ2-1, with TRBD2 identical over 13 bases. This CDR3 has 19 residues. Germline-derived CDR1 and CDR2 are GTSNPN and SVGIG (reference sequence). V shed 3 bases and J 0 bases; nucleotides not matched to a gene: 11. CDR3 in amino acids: CAWSSTSGRWGSSYNEQFF. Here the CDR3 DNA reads TGTGCCTGGAGCTCGACTAGCGGGAGGTGGGGAAGCTCCTACAATGAGCAGTTCTTC.

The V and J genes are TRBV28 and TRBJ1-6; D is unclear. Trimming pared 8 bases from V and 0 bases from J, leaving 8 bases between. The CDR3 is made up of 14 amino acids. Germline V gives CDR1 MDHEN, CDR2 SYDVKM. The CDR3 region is CASASGSYNSPLHF. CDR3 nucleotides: TGTGCCAGCGCATCGGGCTCCTATAATTCACCCCTCCACTTT. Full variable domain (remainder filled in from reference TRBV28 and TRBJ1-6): DVKVTQSSRYLVKRTGEKVFLECVQDMDHENMFWYRQDPGLGLRLIYFSYDVKMKEKGDIPEGYSVSREKKERFSLILESASTNQTSMYLCASASGSYNSPLHFGNGTRLTVT.

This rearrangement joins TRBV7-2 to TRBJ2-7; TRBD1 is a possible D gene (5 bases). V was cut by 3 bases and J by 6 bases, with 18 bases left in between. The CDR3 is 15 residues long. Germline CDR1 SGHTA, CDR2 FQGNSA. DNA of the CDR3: TGTGCCAGCAGCTTTGCAGACAGAAGGAAAGGCGAGCAGTACTTC. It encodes CASSFADRRKGEQYF.

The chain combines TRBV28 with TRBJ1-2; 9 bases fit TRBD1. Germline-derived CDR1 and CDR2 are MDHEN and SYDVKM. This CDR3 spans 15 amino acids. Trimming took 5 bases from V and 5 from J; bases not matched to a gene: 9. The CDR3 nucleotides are TGTGCCAGCAGTCCCGCCGGGACAGGGCGTTATGGCTACACCTTC. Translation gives CASSPAGTGRYGYTF.

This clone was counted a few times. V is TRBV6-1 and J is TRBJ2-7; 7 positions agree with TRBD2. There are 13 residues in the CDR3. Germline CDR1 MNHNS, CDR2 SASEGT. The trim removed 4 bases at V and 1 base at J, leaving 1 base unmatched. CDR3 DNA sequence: TGTGCCAGCAGTGTGGGAGGGTCCTACGAGCAGTACTTC. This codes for CASSVGGSYEQYF.

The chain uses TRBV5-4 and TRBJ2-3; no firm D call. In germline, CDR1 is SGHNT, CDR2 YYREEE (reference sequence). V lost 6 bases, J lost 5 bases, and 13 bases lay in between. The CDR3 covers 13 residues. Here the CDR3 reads CASKLEYRDTQYF. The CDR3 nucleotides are TGTGCCAGCAAGCTTGAATATCGAGATACGCAGTATTTT.